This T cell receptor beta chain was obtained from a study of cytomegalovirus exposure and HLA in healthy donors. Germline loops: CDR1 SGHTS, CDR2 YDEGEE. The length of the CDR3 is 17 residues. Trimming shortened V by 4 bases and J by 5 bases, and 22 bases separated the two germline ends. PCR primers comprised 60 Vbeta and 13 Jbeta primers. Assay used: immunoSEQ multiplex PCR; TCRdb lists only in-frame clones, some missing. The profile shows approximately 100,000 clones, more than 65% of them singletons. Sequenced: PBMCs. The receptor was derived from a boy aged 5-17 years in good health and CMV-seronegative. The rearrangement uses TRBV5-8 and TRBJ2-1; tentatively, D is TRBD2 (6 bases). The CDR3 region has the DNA TGTGCCAGCAGCGCCGGACAAGCCCTCCCGGGGGACAATGAGCAGTTCTTC. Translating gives CASSAGQALPGDNEQFF.